This passage covers 24 T cell receptor beta chains from one sample sequenced in a study of control samples from healthy donors and cancer patients. Clones were read by immunoSEQ multiplex PCR, and TCRdb kept only the in-frame ones, dropping some. The table includes 80,000 to 100,000 clones, approximately 92% detected once. The specimen sequenced was blood. The receptors were gathered from a human donor in good health. The donor label of this sample is uncertain.

This clone came up once. The rearrangement links TRBV19 to TRBJ1-2; perhaps TRBD1 as D (5 bases). V was clipped by 1 base and J by 4 bases, with 10 bases between them. Germline CDR1 reads LNHDA; CDR2 reads SQIVND (reference sequence). CDR3 length: 14 amino acids. The CDR3 nucleotides read TGTGCCAGTAGTATAGGTCCAGGGACCTATGGCTACACCTTC. Encoded protein: CASSIGPGTYGYTF.

The CDR3, as DNA: TGTGCCAGCAGTGGACAGGGTTGGGAGCAGTACGTC. Encoded protein: CASSGQGWEQYV. The chain has TRBV2 and TRBJ2-7, with 7 bases that match TRBD1. V shed 4 bases and J 7 bases; nucleotides not matched to a gene: 4. CDR1 and CDR2 from the germline V gene are SNHLY and FYNNEI. CDR3 length: 12 residues.

The J gene is TRBJ1-5, the V gene TRBV25-1; D uncertain. The CDR3 loop spans 14 amino acids. The germline gives CDR1 MGHDK, CDR2 SYGVNS. Trimming removed 1 base at V and 5 bases at J, with 9 bases between. CDR3 nucleotide sequence: TGTGCCAGCAGTGAATCGGAGAACTATCAGCCCCAGCATTTT. It is translated as CASSESENYQPQHF.

The chain links TRBV4-1 to TRBJ1-1, with D unclear. Germline assignment: CDR1 MGHRA and CDR2 YSYEKL. The length of the CDR3 is 14 residues. Trimming left V 4 bases short and J 1 base short, with 10 bases between. CDR3 in amino acids: CASSPRPANTEAFF. The CDR3 nucleotides read TGCGCCAGCAGCCCGCGCCCAGCGAACACTGAAGCTTTCTTT.

The genes are TRBV6-5 and TRBJ1-2; possibly TRBD1 for D (5 bases). The CDR3 is 14 amino acids. CDR1 and CDR2 from the germline V gene are MNHEY and SVGAGI. V was cut by 2 bases and J by 4 bases, with 11 bases left in between. The CDR3 sequence is CASSYRRDGYGYTF. The CDR3 bases are TGTGCCAGCAGTTACCGCAGGGATGGCTATGGCTACACCTTC.

This clone showed up just once. The rearrangement joins TRBV19 to TRBJ2-1, with D possibly matching TRBD2 (6 bases). The CDR3 spans 14 residues. CDR1 and CDR2 from the germline V gene are LNHDA and SQIVND (reference sequence). V was cut by 3 bases and J by 8 bases, with 14 bases left in between. For the CDR3, the DNA is TGTGCCAGTAGTATGGTCCGGAGGGAGGATGAGCAGTTCTTC. Translation: CASSMVRREDEQFF.

The rearrangement uses TRBV11-2 and TRBJ1-1; D ambiguous. The CDR3 sequence is 14 residues long. V lost 1 base and J lost 5, with 11 bases in between. Germline loops: CDR1 SGHAT, CDR2 FQNNGV. The CDR3 DNA sequence: TGTGCCAGCAGCTTAGTTTTCAGCAAGACTGAAGCTTTCTTT. It is translated as CASSLVFSKTEAFF.

This chain links TRBV25-1 with TRBJ1-5, with TRBD1 matching over 7 bases. V gave up 8 bases and J gave up 7 bases; unmatched junction bases: 8. This CDR3 has 13 amino acids. CDR1 is MGHDK and CDR2 is SYGVNS in the germline V gene. CDR3 DNA sequence: TGTGCCAGCTCGACAGGGAGTAACCAGCCCCAGCATTTT. Encoded protein: CASSTGSNQPQHF. Using reference TRBV25-1 and TRBJ1-5 for the parts outside the CDR3, the full variable domain is EADIYQTPRYLVIGTGKKITLECSQTMGHDKMYWYQQDPGMELHLIHYSYGVNSTEKGDLSSESTVSRIRTEHFPLTLESARPSHTSQYLCASSTGSNQPQHFGDGTRLSIL.

Concerning this clone itself: Other DNA sequences in the same sample also yield this CDR3. The chain combines TRBV6-5 with TRBJ1-1; a possible D gene is TRBD1 (5 bases). Deletions cut 6 bases from V and 7 bases from J, with 18 bases between. This CDR3 comprises 14 residues. Germline V lookup: CDR1 MNHEY, CDR2 SVGAGI. CDR3 coding DNA: TGTGCCAGCAGCTATTCGACAGAGACTAATGAAGCTTTCTTT. Amino acid sequence: CASSYSTETNEAFF.

The chain couples TRBV29-1 to TRBJ1-2; 9 nucleotides agree with TRBD1. This CDR3 region has 13 residues. V gave up 5 bases and J gave up 3 bases; unmatched junction bases: 4. Germline CDR1 is SQVTM and CDR2 is ANQGSEA. In DNA, the CDR3 is TGCAGCGTTACAGGGGGCGTTGACTATGGCTACACCTTC. Its translation is CSVTGGVDYGYTF. The full variable domain, rest sourced from reference TRBV29-1 and TRBJ1-2, is SAVISQKPSRDICQRGTSLTIQCQVDSQVTMMFWYRQQPGQSLTLIATANQGSEATYESGFVIDKFPISRPNLTFSTLTVSNMSPEDSSIYLCSVTGGVDYGYTFGSGTRLTVV.

The rearrangement joins TRBV9 to TRBJ1-4; no reliable D call. The V and J ends lost 0 bases and 2 bases respectively, with 8 bases between them. The CDR3 runs to 15 residues. Germline CDR1 SGDLS, CDR2 YYNGEE. Written as DNA, the CDR3 is TGTGCCAGCAGCGTAGGCGTGGGCACTAATGAAAAACTGTTTTTT. Translated: CASSVGVGTNEKLFF.

A remark on this clone: Other DNA sequences in the sample encode the same CDR3. The chain is built from TRBV2 and TRBJ1-1; D unclear. V lost 1 base, J lost 0 bases, and 3 bases lay in between. The CDR3 length is 13 residues. The V gene's germline CDR1 is SNHLY and CDR2 FYNNEI. CDR3 in DNA: TGTGCCAGCAGTGAAGGACTGAACACTGAAGCTTTCTTT. It specifies CASSEGLNTEAFF. Together with reference TRBV2 and TRBJ1-1, the CDR3 gives the full variable domain: EPEVTQTPSHQVTQMGQEVILRCVPISNHLYFYWYRQILGQKVEFLVSFYNNEISEKSEIFDDQFSVERPDGSNFTLKIRSTKLEDSAMYFCASSEGLNTEAFFGQGTRLTVV.

The J gene is TRBJ2-1, the V gene TRBV7-6, with unresolved D. Germline values: CDR1 SGHVS, CDR2 FNYEAQ. V was cut by 1 base and J by 3 bases, with 13 bases left in between. The CDR3 covers 16 residues. CDR3 sequence reads: CASSLEGRTFYNEQFF. The CDR3 DNA follows: TGTGCCAGCAGCTTAGAGGGCAGGACCTTCTACAATGAGCAGTTCTTC.

The J gene is TRBJ2-2, the V gene TRBV27, with 7 bases fitting TRBD1. V shed 3 bases, J shed 0 bases, and the junction held 4 bases outside the gene matches. Germline lookup yields CDR1 MNHEY and CDR2 SMNVEV (reference sequence). The CDR3 consists of 16 residues. The CDR3 bases are TGTGCCAGCAGTTTTAGTGGGACAGCGAACACCGGGGAGCTGTTTTTT. Its protein is CASSFSGTANTGELFF.

This clone was picked up a small number of times. The V call is TRBV7-3, the J call TRBJ2-6; maybe TRBD1 (5 bases). The germline V gene has CDR1 SGHTA and CDR2 FQGTGA. The CDR3 consists of 15 residues. Trimming left V 3 bases short and J 0 bases short, with 6 bases between. CDR3: CASSLGLSGANVLTF. For the CDR3, the DNA is TGTGCCAGCAGCTTGGGGCTCTCTGGGGCCAACGTCCTGACTTTC.

This sequence joins TRBV9 and TRBJ2-5, with TRBD2 identical over 7 bases. Germline CDR1 is SGDLS and CDR2 is YYNGEE. The ends lost 3 bases at V and 5 bases at J; junction bases unmatched: 4. The CDR3 sequence is 13 residues long. The CDR3 is CASSADGGETQYF. CDR3 DNA sequence: TGTGCCAGCAGCGCCGACGGGGGGGAGACCCAGTACTTC.

The V call is TRBV18, the J call TRBJ2-4; 7 nucleotides match TRBD2. Per germline, CDR1 KGHSH and CDR2 LQKENI. J was trimmed by 5 bases and V by 3 bases; bases with no gene match: 13. The CDR3 has 17 amino acids. CDR3: CASSPPARTGGQNIQYF. The DNA of the CDR3 is TGTGCCAGCTCACCCCCGGCGAGGACGGGGGGACAAAACATTCAGTACTTC.

This chain joins TRBV27 and TRBJ1-2, with a possible D match to TRBD1 (6 bases). The CDR3 consists of 16 residues. CDR1 MNHEY and CDR2 SMNVEV come from the germline V gene (reference sequence). Deletions cut 10 bases from V and 0 bases from J, with 21 bases between. The CDR3 DNA reads as TGTGCCACCAGGCAGGTGGGCAGGGGACCTAACTATGGCTACACCTTC. It is translated as CATRQVGRGPNYGYTF.

The chain employs TRBV7-3 and TRBJ2-3; D is ambiguous. V was pared by 2 bases and J by 8 bases, with 11 bases between. From germline, CDR1 is SGHTA and CDR2 FQGTGA. The CDR3 is 13 residues long. CDR3 bases: TGTGCCAGCAGCTTACCACCACCTCCTACGCAGTATTTT. Translated, it gives CASSLPPPPTQYF. The full variable domain, in which reference TRBV7-3 and TRBJ2-3 provide the parts outside the CDR3, is GAGVSQTPSNKVTEKGKYVELRCDPISGHTALYWYRQSLGQGPEFLIYFQGTGAADDSGLPNDRFFAVRPEGSVSTLKIQRTERGDSAVYLCASSLPPPPTQYFGPGTRLTVL.

This clone was observed a handful of times. Mismatch with germline at one junction end may stem from a read error. The chain uses TRBV13 and TRBJ2-1; the match to TRBD1 covers 8 bases. The CDR3 covers 15 residues. Germline CDR1 reads PRHDT; CDR2 reads FYEKMQ (reference sequence). CDR3 nucleotides: TGTGCCAGCAGCCTAGGACAGGGTTCCTACAATGAGCAGTTCTTC. Protein: CASSLGQGSYNEQFF.

CDR3 DNA sequence: TGCGCCAGCAGTCAGGGCATCGCGGTACTTTGTTATCAGCCCCAGCATTTT. The encoded protein is CASSQGIAVLCYQPQHF. This chain links TRBV23-1 with TRBJ1-5; no firm D call. TRBV23-1 carries the ORF label, with uncertain function. The CDR3 sequence is 17 residues long. Trimming stripped 3 bases from V and 5 bases from J, with 20 bases between.

The chain employs TRBV30 and TRBJ2-6; no clear D. The V and J ends lost 0 bases and 2 bases respectively, with 8 bases between them. The CDR3 is 15 residues long. CDR1 is GTSNPN and CDR2 is SVGIG in the germline V gene (reference sequence). CDR3 amino acids: CAWSVRTAGANVLTF. For the CDR3, the DNA is TGTGCCTGGAGTGTACGCACAGCTGGGGCCAACGTCCTGACTTTC.

The chain couples TRBV12-3 or TRBV12-4 to TRBJ2-5; D gene ambiguous. This CDR3 spans 13 amino acids. The ends were cut back, 6 bases at V and 3 bases at J, with 11 bases in the middle. The CDR3: CASSLHEEETQYF. The CDR3 nucleotides are TGTGCCAGCAGCCTTCACGAGGAAGAGACCCAGTACTTC.

The rearrangement joins TRBV30 to TRBJ2-1, with TRBD1 matching 7 bases. This CDR3 is built from 13 residues. Germline V gene lookup returns CDR1 GTSNPN and CDR2 SVGIG (reference sequence). V shed 3 bases, J shed 6 bases, and the junction held 5 bases outside the gene matches. CDR3 nucleotides: TGTGCCTGGAGGCGAACAGGGGTCAATGAGCAGTTCTTC. Protein product: CAWRRTGVNEQFF.